The rows below give T cell receptor beta chains drawn from one sample of a study of blood T cells in healthy people across ages. TCRdb analysed the 5' RACE reads with MiXCR anew, one entry per CDR3 protein. The data hold hundreds of thousands of distinct CDR3 sequences, with about 29% observed a single time. The data were also submitted as part of a second study, on T cells of mothers and their children.

Input material: blood. Source of these receptors: a boy aged 2-15 years in good health. CDR3s leave out the opening cysteine and the closing phenylalanine or tryptophan. Size tells how often a clone was seen (once, few, many) or the class of an expanded clone, and some rows leave it out.

CDR3 length: 13
V gene: TRBV3-1
clone size: -
J gene: TRBJ2-1
CDR3 protein: ASSQRGGRYNEQF

CDR3 length: 12
V gene: TRBV20-1
clone size: -
J gene: TRBJ2-5
CDR3 protein: SARVTAGEETQY

CDR3 length: 13
V gene: TRBV20-1
clone size: -
J gene: TRBJ2-7
CDR3 protein: SARELGQASYEQY

CDR3 length: 13
V gene: TRBV12-3/TRBV12-4
clone size: many
J gene: TRBJ1-3
CDR3 protein: ASSLDGTSGNTIY

CDR3 length: 14
V gene: TRBV7-2
clone size: many
J gene: TRBJ2-5
CDR3 protein: ASSPQVAVGSETQY

CDR3 length: 11
V gene: TRBV7-9
clone size: few
J gene: TRBJ1-3
CDR3 protein: ASSLGARNTIY

CDR3 length: 12
V gene: TRBV5-1
clone size: once
J gene: TRBJ2-3
CDR3 protein: ASSWEESTDTQY

CDR3 length: 13
V gene: TRBV7-2
clone size: -
J gene: TRBJ1-4
CDR3 protein: ASTSLAGLNEKLF

CDR3 length: 12
V gene: TRBV5-1
clone size: -
J gene: TRBJ1-2
CDR3 protein: ASSPQTVDYGYT

CDR3 length: 10
V gene: TRBV30
clone size: -
J gene: TRBJ1-1
CDR3 protein: AWRAGITEAF

CDR3 length: 13
V gene: TRBV7-9
clone size: -
J gene: TRBJ2-5
CDR3 protein: ASSLAQGVQETQY

CDR3 length: 12
V gene: TRBV20-1
clone size: few
J gene: TRBJ2-1
CDR3 protein: SARVASGDNEQF

CDR3 length: 13
V gene: TRBV12-3/TRBV12-4
clone size: few
J gene: -
CDR3 protein: ASSSMSGLGYEQY

CDR3 length: 11
V gene: TRBV6-1
clone size: few
J gene: TRBJ1-5
CDR3 protein: ASRETGNQPQH

CDR3 length: 14
V gene: TRBV5-1
clone size: few
J gene: TRBJ2-5
CDR3 protein: ASSLESQAVMATQY

CDR3 length: 12
V gene: TRBV20-1
clone size: few
J gene: TRBJ2-5
CDR3 protein: SAKLPGAVETQY

CDR3 length: 15
V gene: TRBV10-3
clone size: few
J gene: TRBJ2-3
CDR3 protein: AISRLAGGPGTDTQY

CDR3 length: 14
V gene: TRBV6-6
clone size: -
J gene: -
CDR3 protein: VSSYQGLALAETQY

CDR3 length: 13
V gene: TRBV29-1
clone size: few
J gene: TRBJ2-1
CDR3 protein: SAETSGSFYNEQF

CDR3 length: 12
V gene: TRBV9
clone size: -
J gene: TRBJ2-5
CDR3 protein: ASSVAGLGETQY

CDR3 length: 10
V gene: TRBV9
clone size: few
J gene: TRBJ2-1
CDR3 protein: ASSVDGNRQF

CDR3 length: 10
V gene: TRBV6-6
clone size: -
J gene: -
CDR3 protein: AGSYGTNEQF

CDR3 length: 16
V gene: TRBV6-2/TRBV6-3
clone size: few
J gene: TRBJ2-1
CDR3 protein: ASSYGWVLMSRYNEQF

CDR3 length: 16
V gene: TRBV4-3
clone size: few
J gene: TRBJ2-6
CDR3 protein: ASSQVYAARAGANVLT

CDR3 length: 14
V gene: TRBV19
clone size: -
J gene: TRBJ2-6
CDR3 protein: ASKEGANSGANVLT

CDR3 length: 16
V gene: TRBV6-5
clone size: -
J gene: TRBJ2-3
CDR3 protein: ASSSPGEAGGPTDTQY

CDR3 length: 13
V gene: TRBV27
clone size: -
J gene: TRBJ2-7
CDR3 protein: ASSSLTSGIYEQY

CDR3 length: 13
V gene: TRBV5-5
clone size: -
J gene: TRBJ1-5
CDR3 protein: ASSILWDSPQPQH

CDR3 length: 16
V gene: TRBV10-3
clone size: -
J gene: TRBJ1-1
CDR3 protein: AISGAGGPLSMNTEAF

CDR3 length: 14
V gene: TRBV5-4
clone size: -
J gene: TRBJ2-5
CDR3 protein: ASRKFSGGGQETQY

CDR3 length: 11
V gene: TRBV12-3/TRBV12-4
clone size: -
J gene: -
CDR3 protein: ASSFRDNNEQF

CDR3 length: 14
V gene: TRBV4-2
clone size: -
J gene: TRBJ2-3
CDR3 protein: ASSQEDRVSTDTQY

CDR3 length: 13
V gene: TRBV11-3
clone size: -
J gene: TRBJ2-5
CDR3 protein: ASSLGQGGSETQY

CDR3 length: 14
V gene: TRBV27
clone size: -
J gene: TRBJ2-5
CDR3 protein: ASSLLPGRSVNSQY

CDR3 length: 11
V gene: TRBV20-1
clone size: -
J gene: TRBJ1-2
CDR3 protein: SASRGGGYGYT

CDR3 length: 14
V gene: TRBV6-1
clone size: -
J gene: TRBJ1-3
CDR3 protein: ASSRSGLGSGNTIY

CDR3 length: 13
V gene: TRBV9
clone size: -
J gene: TRBJ1-4
CDR3 protein: ASSPGGTRSEKLF

CDR3 length: 11
V gene: TRBV6-5
clone size: once
J gene: TRBJ1-6
CDR3 protein: ASTPGQNSPLH

CDR3 length: 13
V gene: TRBV5-6
clone size: few
J gene: TRBJ2-5
CDR3 protein: ASSSSEGKGQTQY

CDR3 length: 17
V gene: TRBV7-2
clone size: many
J gene: TRBJ2-6
CDR3 protein: ASSLRGLWEASGANVLT

CDR3 length: 12
V gene: TRBV11-2
clone size: few
J gene: TRBJ2-5
CDR3 protein: ASSLALVEETQY

CDR3 length: 14
V gene: TRBV6-1
clone size: once
J gene: TRBJ2-3
CDR3 protein: ASSELASSFTDTQY

CDR3 length: 14
V gene: TRBV7-2
clone size: few
J gene: TRBJ2-3
CDR3 protein: ASSLGAGGIADTQY

CDR3 length: 14
V gene: TRBV9
clone size: -
J gene: TRBJ2-3
CDR3 protein: ASSGGLAGKADTQY

CDR3 length: 12
V gene: TRBV10-3
clone size: -
J gene: TRBJ1-6
CDR3 protein: AISGTGRNSPLH

CDR3 length: 14
V gene: TRBV4-3
clone size: few
J gene: TRBJ2-2
CDR3 protein: ASSQSRDRVTGELF

CDR3 length: 13
V gene: TRBV20-1
clone size: few
J gene: TRBJ2-7
CDR3 protein: SARISGRDSYEQY

CDR3 length: 11
V gene: TRBV20-1
clone size: -
J gene: TRBJ2-3
CDR3 protein: SAQREHADTQY

CDR3 length: 9
V gene: TRBV2
clone size: few
J gene: TRBJ1-1
CDR3 protein: ASRDYTEAF

CDR3 length: 14
V gene: TRBV7-2
clone size: -
J gene: TRBJ2-5
CDR3 protein: ASSPLASGSQETQY

CDR3 length: 13
V gene: TRBV11-2
clone size: many
J gene: TRBJ1-2
CDR3 protein: ASSLDLGSTGAWT

CDR3 length: 11
V gene: TRBV7-8
clone size: -
J gene: TRBJ2-5
CDR3 protein: AWSGTVGETQY

CDR3 length: 10
V gene: TRBV29-1
clone size: -
J gene: TRBJ2-5
CDR3 protein: SVAFGGETQY

CDR3 length: 11
V gene: TRBV12-3/TRBV12-4
clone size: -
J gene: TRBJ1-2
CDR3 protein: ASSIVTGHGYT